A selection of T cell receptor beta chains follows, all from one sample in a study of blood T cells in healthy people across ages. TCRdb recomputed calls from the 5' RACE reads with MiXCR, one row per CDR3 protein. The table lists more than 700,000 distinct CDR3 sequences, around half of them singletons, with under 50% in the top ten. Sequencing used blood. These receptors came from a man aged 80 or over in good health. The CDR3 runs from the conserved cysteine through the conserved F or W. A D gene is named only where the DNA matches it firmly. A row's size may be missing; if present it is once, few, many or a size class.

abundance | d_gene | j_gene | v_gene | CDR3nt | CDR3aa
few | TRBD2 | TRBJ2-1 | TRBV6-2/TRBV6-3 | TGTGCCAGCAGTCCCCCGGGACTAGCGGGGCCCGCCAATGAGCAGTTCTTC | CASSPPGLAGPANEQFF
few | TRBD2 | TRBJ2-1 | TRBV7-2 | TGTGCCAGCAGCTTAGGGTTCGGGGCGGGAGGGCCCTACAATGAGCAGTTCTTC | CASSLGFGAGGPYNEQFF
few | NA | TRBJ1-2 | TRBV7-3 | TGTGCCAGCAGCCACCGGCCTAGCTTCGACCCCTATGGCTACACCTTC | CASSHRPSFDPYGYTF
NA | NA | TRBJ2-2 | TRBV27 | TGTGCCAGCAGTTTTCTGGGGGTGGCAGGCACCGGGGAGCTGTTTTTT | CASSFLGVAGTGELFF
NA | NA | TRBJ2-7 | TRBV4-1 | TGCGCCAGCAGCCACGTCTGGTCCGAAGGCGGCTACGAGCAGTACTTC | CASSHVWSEGGYEQYF
few | NA | TRBJ1-2 | TRBV29-1 | TGCAGCGTTGTAAGGGGGGAGGACTATGGCTACACCTTC | CSVVRGEDYGYTF
NA | NA | TRBJ2-5 | TRBV24-1 | TGTGCCACCCAAGGGCGGTACCAAGAGACCCAGTACTTC | CATQGRYQETQYF
few | NA | TRBJ2-5 | TRBV24-1 | TGTGCCACCAGTGCACCCCAAGAGACCCAGTACTTC | CATSAPQETQYF
many | TRBD1 | TRBJ2-7 | TRBV29-1 | TGCAGCGTGGACAGGGGGGGATACGAGCAGTACTTC | CSVDRGGYEQYF
NA | NA | TRBJ2-7 | TRBV18 | TGTGCCAGCTCACCAGCCCTGGTGCAGGTAAACTACGAGCAGTACTTC | CASSPALVQVNYEQYF
NA | NA | TRBJ1-1 | TRBV6-5 | TGTGCCAGCAGTCCTAGTCTCGGGAACACTGAAGCTTTCTTT | CASSPSLGNTEAFF
NA | NA | TRBJ1-4 | TRBV2 | TGTGCCGCACTGGGGGGTGAAAAACTGTTTTTT | CAALGGEKLFF
NA | NA | TRBJ2-1 | TRBV29-1 | TGCAGCCCCCTGATTGATATCCGGGACTACAATGAGCAGTTCTTC | CSPLIDIRDYNEQFF
NA | TRBD1 | TRBJ1-2 | TRBV29-1 | TGCAGCGTTGTCTCCGACAGGGGGAACTATGGCCACACCTTC | CSVVSDRGNYGHTF
few | NA | TRBJ2-6 | TRBV7-9 | TGTGCCAGCAGCCTTTTGATAGGGGCCAACGTCCTGACTTTC | CASSLLIGANVLTF
few | TRBD1 | TRBJ2-5 | TRBV27 | TGTGCCAGCAGTTTTGGGACAGCCTCTGAGACCCAGTACTTC | CASSFGTASETQYF
many | NA | TRBJ1-2 | TRBV10-3 | TGTGCCATCAGTGAGCCAGGCGCCCCTTCCTATGGCTACACCTTC | CAISEPGAPSYGYTF
many | NA | TRBJ2-4 | TRBV5-1 | TGTGCCAGCAGTTTGGGGCTAGCCAAAAACATTCAGTACTTC | CASSLGLAKNIQYF
NA | TRBD1 | TRBJ2-5 | TRBV12-3/TRBV12-4 | TGTGTCAGCAGTTTATTCGGACAGGGGGCGGTGGAATTTGAGACCCAGTACTTC | CVSSLFGQGAVEFETQYF
once | NA | TRBJ2-7 | TRBV20-1 | TGCAGTGCCGAGGAGGGACAGCGGATTACCTACGAGCAGTACTTC | CSAEEGQRITYEQYF
NA | TRBD1 | TRBJ2-7 | TRBV5-6 | TGTGCCAGCAGCCTTGGGACAGAATCCTATACCTACGAGCAGTACTTC | CASSLGTESYTYEQYF
NA | NA | TRBJ2-7 | TRBV10-3 | TGTGCCATCAGAGAAGGTGTCTCCTACGAGCAGTACTTC | CAIREGVSYEQYF
NA | NA | TRBJ2-7 | TRBV30 | TGTGCCTGGAGTGTAATGGGGGGCGTGTACGAGCAGTACTTC | CAWSVMGGVYEQYF
NA | TRBD2 | TRBJ2-3 | TRBV10-3 | TGTGCCATCGGGGGGGGGAGCACAGATACGCAGTATTTT | CAIGGGSTDTQYF
NA | TRBD2 | TRBJ2-1 | TRBV2 | TGTGCCAGCAGTGAACGCCTAGCGGGAGGATCCTACTACAATGAGCAGTTCTTC | CASSERLAGGSYYNEQFF
NA | TRBD2 | TRBJ2-1 | TRBV20-1 | TGCAGTGCTAGGAGGCGGGGGTACTACAATGAGCAGTTCTTC | CSARRRGYYNEQFF
NA | NA | TRBJ1-5 | TRBV12-3/TRBV12-4 | TGTGCCAGCAGTCAGTGGGGGGGGTTAGGCAATCAGCCCCAGCATTTT | CASSQWGGLGNQPQHF
many | NA | TRBJ2-7 | TRBV5-1 | TGTGCCAGCAGCGACTCCTACGAGCAGTACTTC | CASSDSYEQYF
few | TRBD1 | TRBJ2-7 | TRBV5-1 | TGCGCCAGCAGCTTGGCCGACAGGGCGATCAACGAGCAGTACTTC | CASSLADRAINEQYF
NA | TRBD1 | TRBJ2-5 | TRBV12-3/TRBV12-4 | TGTGCCAGCAGGACGGACAGGGTGGAGACCCGGTACTTC | CASRTDRVETRYF
NA | TRBD1 | TRBJ2-5 | TRBV28 | TGTGCCAGCAGGATGACAGGGCCCGAGACCCAGTACTTC | CASRMTGPETQYF
few | TRBD2 | TRBJ2-1 | TRBV12-3/TRBV12-4 | TGTGCCAGCAGTACCATCCGGGGGGGTGAGCAGTTCTTC | CASSTIRGGEQFF
NA | NA | TRBJ2-5 | TRBV7-2 | TGTGCCAGCAGCCAAGATGGCAGTTTCCAAGAGACCCAGTACTTC | CASSQDGSFQETQYF
NA | NA | TRBJ2-7 | TRBV29-1 | TGCTGCGTTCGGATGGGGGGTATCGCCTACGAGCAGTACTTC | CCVRMGGIAYEQYF
once | NA | TRBJ2-2 | TRBV6-1 | TGTGCCAGCAGGGTGGTCCTTGGGACCGGAGAGCTGTTTTTT | CASRVVLGTGELFF
NA | NA | TRBJ2-1 | TRBV7-9 | TGTGCCAGCAGTCAGATCCGGAATGAGCAGTTCTTC | CASSQIRNEQFF
NA | NA | TRBJ1-1 | TRBV7-8 | TGTGCCAGCAGCTTCGGGACGGGCCGTATCACTGAAGCTTTCTTT | CASSFGTGRITEAFF
NA | NA | TRBJ2-3 | TRBV7-2 | TGTGCCAGCAGGTGGACGGACAGCACAGATACGCAGTATTTT | CASRWTDSTDTQYF
NA | TRBD2 | TRBJ2-2 | TRBV7-2 | TGTGCCAGCAGCCCTAGCGGTTACACCGGGGAGCTGTTTTTT | CASSPSGYTGELFF
many | NA | TRBJ2-7 | TRBV10-3 | TGTGCCATCAGTCCTGAGGGACTCGACGAGCAGTACTTC | CAISPEGLDEQYF
few | NA | TRBJ2-3 | TRBV21-1 | TGTGCCAGCAGCCTACCGGGACAGGGGGACACAGATACGCAGTATTTT | CASSLPGQGDTDTQYF
NA | NA | TRBJ1-5 | TRBV3-1 | TGTGCCAGCAGCCAAGGACGGAACCATAATCAGCCCCAGCATTTT | CASSQGRNHNQPQHF
NA | NA | TRBJ1-4 | TRBV7-6 | TGTGCCAGCAGCCCGGAGCGTTTAGGGCGTGAAAAACTGTTTTTT | CASSPERLGREKLFF
few | TRBD2 | TRBJ2-1 | TRBV7-2 | TGTGCCAGCAGGTCAGATCTAGCGGGAGTGGGCGGCAATGAGCAGTTCTTC | CASRSDLAGVGGNEQFF
NA | NA | TRBJ2-7 | TRBV20-1 | TGCAGTGCTGCCGGCAGAGGGGTCTCCTACGAGCAGTACTTC | CSAAGRGVSYEQYF
NA | NA | TRBJ2-7 | TRBV9 | TGTGCCAGCAGCGTAGCCTCGCAGGCCTACGAGCAGTACTTC | CASSVASQAYEQYF
NA | TRBD2 | TRBJ2-5 | TRBV7-9 | TGTGCCAGCAGAACAAAATGGACTAGCGGGAGTTTAGTGTCAGGCAATGAGCAGTACTTC | CASRTKWTSGSLVSGNEQYF
NA | NA | TRBJ2-7 | TRBV25-1 | TGTGCCAGCAGCCCTCGGGTTTCCTCCTACGAGCAGTACTTC | CASSPRVSSYEQYF
NA | NA | TRBJ1-2 | TRBV12-3/TRBV12-4 | TGTGCCAGCAGTCTAGGTAGCAGTTCCTATGGCTACACCTTC | CASSLGSSSYGYTF
NA | NA | TRBJ2-7 | TRBV29-1 | TGCAGCGTTGTCCCAGGACAGTTCTACAATGAGCAGTACTTC | CSVVPGQFYNEQYF
NA | NA | TRBJ2-3 | TRBV2 | TGTGCCAGCAGTCCCCCGGACAGTCTAGGGCACAGATACGCGTATTTT | CASSPPDSLGHRYAYF